These 32 T cell receptor beta chains originate from one sample sequenced in a study of regulatory T cells in long-lasting Graves disease. Time point of the sample: newly diagnosed GD, antithyroid drugs for less than 3 months. The TCR library used RNA extracted from PBMCs. iRepertoire HTBI primers and Arm-PCR of CDR3 regions built TCR beta libraries. TCRdb itself ran the multiplex PCR reads through MiXCR, one entry per CDR3 protein. The table lists approximately 310,000 distinct CDR3 sequences, 18% of them singletons, with more than 35% in the top ten. The sequencing here drew on peripheral blood mononuclear cells (PBMCs), taken at new diagnosis, from a patient treated with antithyroid drugs. These receptors were taken from a female donor with Graves disease.

This sequence joins TRBV28 and TRBJ2-6, with D unresolved. The CDR3 spans 14 residues. The ends were cut back, 6 bases at V and 0 bases at J, with 6 bases in the middle. Germline V gene data show CDR1 as MDHEN and CDR2 as SYDVKM. For the CDR3, the DNA is TGTGCCAGCAGGAACCCCTCTGGGGCCAACGTCCTGACTTTC. Amino acid sequence: CASRNPSGANVLTF. Full variable domain (missing parts from reference TRBV28 and TRBJ2-6): DVKVTQSSRYLVKRTGEKVFLECVQDMDHENMFWYRQDPGLGLRLIYFSYDVKMKEKGDIPEGYSVSREKKERFSLILESASTNQTSMYLCASRNPSGANVLTFGAGSRLTVL.

This clonotype has a count of ten or more. The chain is built from TRBV3-1 and TRBJ2-5, with 8 bases identical to TRBD1. The CDR3 extends over 14 amino acids. The J segment lost 2 bases and the V segment lost 4 bases, leaving 3 bases of the junction unmatched. Germline V gene lookup returns CDR1 LGHDT and CDR2 YNNKEL (reference sequence). The DNA of the CDR3 is TGTGCCAGCAGCCCTCGGGACAGGCAAGAGACCCAGTACTTC. Residues: CASSPRDRQETQYF.

This clonotype occurred a few times. This may be a read error, as it is one base from a much larger clone. The chain recombines TRBV28 with TRBJ2-3, with D possibly matching TRBD2 (5 bases). Germline V CDR1 and CDR2: MDHEN, SYDVKM. CDR3 length equals 14 residues. The CDR3 sequence is CASSFRRGTDAQYF. The CDR3, as DNA: TGTGCCAGCAGTTTTCGCCGGGGTACAGATGCGCAGTATTTT.

The J gene is TRBJ2-7, the V gene TRBV15, with TRBD2 as a possible D gene (7 bases). Trimming cost V 0 bases and J 3 bases, with 12 bases left between them. This CDR3 has 15 residues. The germline V gene has CDR1 LNHNV and CDR2 YYDKDF (reference sequence). CDR3 amino acids: CATSRDRGALYEQYF. The CDR3, as DNA: TGTGCCACCAGCAGAGATCGGGGGGCCCTCTACGAGCAGTACTTC.

Concerning this clonotype itself: A much more abundant neighbour one base away suggests this may be a read error. V gene TRBV3-1 combines with J gene TRBJ2-6; a weak D match, TRBD2 (5 bases). The CDR3 consists of 14 residues. Germline V CDR1 and CDR2: LGHDT, YNNKEL (reference sequence). V lost 6 bases and J 6 bases, leaving 12 bases between the germline ends. The CDR3 protein is CASRGDWTANVLTF. CDR3 nucleotide sequence: TGTGCCAGCAGGGGAGATTGGACGGCCAACGTCCTGACTTTC.

The table lists this clonotype with many counts. The gene calls are TRBV2 and TRBJ1-2; D unresolved. The germline V gene encodes CDR1 SNHLY and CDR2 FYNNEI. This CDR3 contains 15 residues. The germline V and J ends were trimmed by 3 bases and 8 bases, with 19 bases remaining between them. CDR3 sequence (DNA): TGTGCCAGCAGTGATATCGGTCTGGTGGTGAGAGGCTACACCTTC. Its protein product is CASSDIGLVVRGYTF.

This clonotype was recorded many times. The genes are TRBV6-1 and TRBJ2-5, with TRBD2 as a possible D gene (5 bases). This CDR3 has 16 residues. Trimming removed 5 bases from V and 7 bases from J, with 23 bases in between. Germline V CDR1 and CDR2: MNHNS, SASEGT. The CDR3 DNA sequence: TGTGCCAGCAGTCAAAGGACCGGGATCAACGGAGTGACCCAGTACTTC. It yields the protein CASSQRTGINGVTQYF.

In the case of this clonotype: This likely reflects a read error, since a far larger clone is one base away. The chain combines TRBV6-8 with TRBJ1-2, with D perhaps matching TRBD1 (5 bases). CDR1 is MNHGY and CDR2 is SAAAGT in the germline V gene. The CDR3 consists of 10 residues. The CDR3, as DNA: TGTACCAGCAGGGAGGATGGCTACACCTTC. Protein: CTSREDGYTF.

Many counts were recorded for this clonotype. The chain couples TRBV29-1 to TRBJ1-2; D not certain. The ends were cut back, 0 bases at V and 8 bases at J, with 7 bases in the middle. The CDR3 is made up of 11 amino acids. The germline V gene has CDR1 SQVTM and CDR2 ANQGSEA. CDR3 amino acids: CSVEDWHGYTF. The CDR3 DNA follows: TGCAGCGTTGAAGATTGGCACGGCTACACCTTC.

About this clonotype: A much larger clone sits a single nucleotide away, making a read error possible. V is TRBV27 and J is TRBJ2-5, with D unclear. Trimming pared 1 base from V and 4 bases from J, leaving 16 bases between. The CDR3 runs to 16 residues. The germline gives CDR1 MNHEY, CDR2 SMNVEV (reference sequence). The chain's CDR3 is CASSLFGCMGGETQYF. For the CDR3, the DNA is TGTGCCAGCAGTTTATTTGGCTGTATGGGCGGAGAGACCCAGTACTTC.

This clonotype was seen only a few times. Since a much larger clone is just one base distant, this may be a read error. The V gene is TRBV25-1, the J gene TRBJ2-6; TRBD2 aligns across 7 bases. CDR3 length equals 15 residues. Germline CDR1 and CDR2: MGHDK and SYGVNS. CDR3 residues: CAGSESSGGANVLTF. The CDR3 nucleotides read TGTGCCGGCAGTGAATCTAGCGGTGGGGCCAACGTCCTGACTTTC.

This clonotype appeared many times. The chain uses TRBV6-2 or TRBV6-3 and TRBJ2-7; 9 bases are shared with TRBD1. This CDR3 has 15 amino acids. The V segment lost 5 bases and the J segment 5 bases; nucleotides outside the gene matches: 10. Germline-derived CDR1 and CDR2 are MNHEY and SVGEGT. The CDR3 coding sequence is TGTGCCAGCAGTGAACCCGGGACAGGGAGGGACGAGCAGTACTTC. This sequence encodes CASSEPGTGRDEQYF.

Ten or more counts support this clonotype. The chain uses TRBV7-8 and TRBJ2-1, with D hard to call. The germline V and J ends were trimmed by 4 bases and 11 bases, with 6 bases remaining between them. The CDR3 loop spans 10 amino acids. Germline CDR1 SGHVS, CDR2 FQNEAQ. The CDR3 bases are TGTGCCAGCAGCTCCACCCAGCAGTTCTTC. Encoded protein: CASSSTQQFF.

This chain links TRBV7-2 with TRBJ2-7, with D unclear. Looked up from germline, CDR1 is SGHTA and CDR2 is FQGNSA. Trimming took off 4 bases at V and 0 bases at J, with 16 bases between the two ends. The CDR3 is made up of 16 amino acids. In DNA form, the CDR3 reads TGTGCCAGCAGCTCAAATTGGCACTTGAGCTCCTACGAGCAGTACTTC. Translated: CASSSNWHLSSYEQYF.

This clonotype has more than one count but fewer than ten. A clone one base away is much larger, so this may be a read error. The rearrangement joins TRBV6-9 to TRBJ1-3; 8 bases agree with TRBD1. Germline CDR1 is MNHGY and CDR2 is SVAAGI. This CDR3 region has 16 residues. This chain's CDR3 is CASGYDTGGLGNTIYF. Here the CDR3 DNA reads TGTGCCAGCGGTTACGACACAGGGGGACTGGGAAACACCATATATTTT.

This clonotype was counted many times. The chain carries TRBV27 and TRBJ2-1; 11 bases are a match to TRBD2. The CDR3 length is 15 residues. V dropped 5 bases and J dropped 9; count of bases not matched to a gene: 9. In germline, CDR1 is MNHEY, CDR2 SMNVEV (reference sequence). In DNA, the CDR3 is TGTGCCAGCAGTCCCATAGCGGGAGGGGTGGGTGAGCAGTTCTTC. Its translation: CASSPIAGGVGEQFF.

This clonotype was seen at least ten times. V is TRBV2 and J is TRBJ1-3; D gene unclear. The CDR3 consists of 12 residues. Trimming removed 9 bases at V and 0 bases at J, with 6 bases between. Germline-derived CDR1 and CDR2 are SNHLY and FYNNEI. CDR3 residues: CASGTSGNTIYF. Here the CDR3 DNA reads TGTGCCAGTGGAACCTCTGGAAACACCATATATTTT.

This clonotype has ten or more counts. The chain links TRBV6-5 to TRBJ1-4; 7 nucleotides align to TRBD1. The length of the CDR3 is 14 residues. Per germline, CDR1 MNHEY and CDR2 SVGAGI. V lost 2 bases to trimming and J lost 6 bases; unmatched junction nucleotides: 3. The DNA for the CDR3 is TGTGCCAGCAGTTACGTAGGGACAGATGAAAAACTGTTTTTT. Protein sequence: CASSYVGTDEKLFF.

Concerning this clonotype: The germline gene is not matched at one end of the junction; a read error may be the cause. The rearrangement links TRBV6-1 to TRBJ1-4; 9 nucleotides match TRBD1. The length of the CDR3 is 13 residues. Germline V gives CDR1 MNHNS, CDR2 SASEGT. CDR3 residues: CASGTGTSEKLFF. The CDR3 bases are TGTGCCAGCGGGACAGGGACTAGTGAAAAACTGTTTTTT.

Many counts were recorded for this clonotype. This rearrangement joins TRBV6-1 to TRBJ2-7; TRBD2 matches 11 bases. Germline trimming cut 1 base from V and 4 bases from J; bases unmatched to any gene: 3. The CDR3 totals 15 residues. Germline V gene data show CDR1 as MNHNS and CDR2 as SASEGT. The CDR3 nucleotides read TGTGCCAGCAGTGAAGGGCCTAGCGGGAGGTACGAGCAGTACTTC. Encoded protein: CASSEGPSGRYEQYF.

This clonotype was observed at least ten times. The V and J genes are TRBV12-5 and TRBJ2-1, with D perhaps matching TRBD1 (6 bases). Trimming left V 2 bases short and J 8 bases short, with 22 bases between. CDR1 is LGHNT, CDR2 FRNRAP, per germline. The CDR3 extends over 17 amino acids. Written as DNA, the CDR3 is TGTGCTAGTGGTTTGCAAAGAGGGGTGGCAGGGGAAGATGAGCAGTTCTTC. Translated: CASGLQRGVAGEDEQFF. Filled out from reference TRBV12-5 and TRBJ2-1, the complete variable domain reads DARVTQTPRHKVTEMGQEVTMRCQPILGHNTVFWYRQTMMQGLELLAYFRNRAPLDDSGMPKDRFSAEMPDATLATLKIQPSEPRDSAVYFCASGLQRGVAGEDEQFFGPGTRLTVL.

This clonotype was seen ten or more times. CDR3 sequence (DNA): TGTGCCAGCAGTTCTCAATGGGGAGGGGACACTGAAGCTTTCTTT. Translating it yields CASSSQWGGDTEAFF. The V and J genes are TRBV6-5 and TRBJ1-1, with D perhaps matching TRBD1 (5 bases). The CDR3 has 15 amino acids. V lost 4 bases and J 3 bases, leaving 15 bases between the germline ends. Germline V CDR1 and CDR2: MNHEY, SVGAGI.

This chain joins TRBV28 and TRBJ2-3; 7 bases map to TRBD2. CDR1 MDHEN and CDR2 SYDVKM come from the germline V gene. The CDR3 spans 16 residues. V dropped 5 bases and J dropped 0; count of bases not matched to a gene: 8. Here the CDR3 reads CASSLLQAGSTDTQYF. DNA of the CDR3: TGTGCCAGCAGTCTACTCCAAGCGGGAAGCACAGATACGCAGTATTTT.

Concerning this clonotype: A far larger clone is off by one base, so a read error is likely. The chain is built from TRBV2 and TRBJ2-5; D is uncertain. Gene TRBJ2-7 matches the end of the DNA better, so the J call may be wrong. Looked up from germline, CDR1 is SNHLY and CDR2 is FYNNEI. CDR3 size: 12 residues. CDR3 bases: TGTGCCAGCAGGTACATCCCCTACGAGCAGTACTTC. Amino acid sequence: CASRYIPYEQYF.

A remark on this clonotype: Since a much larger clone is just one base distant, this may be a read error. The chain employs TRBV11-1 and TRBJ2-7; 8 bases align to TRBD2. This CDR3 is built from 16 residues. Germline assignment: CDR1 SGHAT and CDR2 FQDESV (reference sequence). The CDR3 region is CASSPLTISGTGERYF. The CDR3 DNA reads TGTGCCAGCAGCCCCCTCACCATTAGCGGGACCGGCGAGCGGTACTTC.

This clonotype was counted many times. The chain has TRBV2 and TRBJ2-1, with a weak D call TRBD1 (6 bases). The CDR3 loop spans 15 amino acids. Germline V gene sequence: CDR1 SNHLY, CDR2 FYNNEI. The V gene lost 2 bases and the J gene lost 2 bases, with 10 bases spanning the gap. The CDR3 sequence is CASSERGGPYNEQFF. The CDR3 DNA reads TGTGCCAGCAGTGAAAGAGGGGGACCCTACAATGAGCAGTTCTTC.

This clonotype appeared many times. The CDR3 region is CASSLEGGSGYTF. CDR3 coding DNA: TGCGCCAGCAGCTTGGAGGGAGGAAGTGGCTACACCTTC. The chain uses TRBV5-1 and TRBJ1-2, with D uncertain. Between the trimmed V and J ends, which lost 0 bases and 7 bases, there was a span of 10 bases. Germline CDR1 SGHRS, CDR2 YFSETQ. CDR3 length: 13 amino acids.

This clonotype was seen more than once but under ten times. CDR3 DNA: TGTGCCAGCAGCGAAGGGGAACTGGGAGTCGAGCAGTACTTC. Its protein is CASSEGELGVEQYF. The chain employs TRBV3-1 and TRBJ2-7, with D possibly called TRBD1 or TRBD2 (5 bases each). Trimming took 5 bases from V and 6 from J, leaving 17 bases between them. Germline V gene sequence: CDR1 LGHDT, CDR2 YNNKEL (reference sequence). The CDR3 extends over 14 amino acids.

Regarding this clonotype: Compared with germline, one end of the junction differs, possibly owing to a read error. This sequence joins TRBV6-5 and TRBJ1-1; D might be TRBD1 (5 bases). From germline, CDR1 is MNHEY and CDR2 SVGAGI. The CDR3 loop spans 14 amino acids. CDR3 loop: CASGYSSGAAEAFF. The DNA for the CDR3 is TGTGCCAGCGGTTACTCGAGTGGGGCCGCTGAAGCTTTCTTT.

In regard to this clonotype: A far larger clone differs by one base, so this is likely a read error. The rearrangement uses TRBV9 and TRBJ2-4; 7 bases are shared with TRBD1. The end of the DNA aligns better with TRBJ2-1, so the J call may be wrong. Germline CDR1 and CDR2: SGDLS and YYNGEE. The CDR3 extends over 15 amino acids. CDR3 loop: CASSGQGEGYNDQFF. CDR3 bases: TGTGCCAGCAGCGGACAGGGCGAAGGATACAATGATCAGTTCTTC.

The chain is built from TRBV30 and TRBJ2-2, with D possibly matching TRBD2 (6 bases). Trimming cost V 3 bases and J 7 bases, with 18 bases left between them. The CDR3 consists of 15 residues. Germline-derived CDR1 and CDR2 are GTSNPN and SVGIG (reference sequence). The CDR3 here is CAWSDMGLIGGELFF. The CDR3 nucleotides are TGTGCCTGGAGCGACATGGGACTCATTGGCGGGGAGCTGTTTTTT.

This clonotype was counted many times. This chain connects TRBV7-3 to TRBJ2-3; D tentatively reads TRBD1 or TRBD2 (5 bases each). The V gene lost 4 bases and the J gene lost 0 bases, with 17 bases spanning the gap. The CDR3 contains 17 residues. Germline-derived CDR1 and CDR2 are SGHTA and FQGTGA. The CDR3 sequence: CASSYQARGASTDTQYF. The CDR3 DNA is TGTGCCAGCAGCTACCAAGCGAGGGGAGCTAGCACAGATACGCAGTATTTT.